Listed below are T cell receptor beta chains from one sample, sequenced in a study of cytomegalovirus exposure and HLA in healthy donors. The table came from immunoSEQ multiplex PCR; TCRdb's copy has only in-frame clones and leaves some out. The sample shows about 150,000 clones, approximately 80% of them seen only once. Sequencing was performed on PBMCs. The receptors were sampled from a man younger than 40 in good health and CMV-seropositive. The CDR3 runs from the conserved cysteine through the conserved F or W. D genes are given only for firm matches. Not every row has a clone size; where given, it reads once, few, many or a size class.

size,J,V,D,CDR3,DNA
.,TRBJ2-7,TRBV30,.,CAWSVPAVHYEQYF,TGTGCCTGGAGTGTACCAGCGGTCCACTACGAGCAGTACTTC
.,TRBJ1-2,TRBV9,TRBD1,CASSVGQGNYGYTF,TGTGCCAGCAGCGTAGGACAGGGGAACTATGGCTACACCTTC
.,TRBJ2-7,TRBV5-1,.,CASSIRGEIGSEQYF,TGCGCCAGCAGCATCAGGGGGGAAATTGGGTCCGAGCAGTACTTC
.,TRBJ2-3,TRBV2,TRBD1,CASSEVWTGGTDTQYF,TGTGCCAGCAGTGAGGTCTGGACAGGGGGTACAGATACGCAGTATTTT
.,TRBJ2-7,TRBV5-1,.,CASSFAYEQYF,TGCGCCAGCAGCTTCGCCTACGAGCAGTACTTC
.,TRBJ2-3,TRBV18,.,CASSSSTDTQYF,TGTGCCAGCTCGTCTAGCACAGATACGCAGTATTTT
.,TRBJ1-1,TRBV19,.,CASSPGVRGTEAFF,TGTGCCAGTAGTCCAGGGGTCCGGGGCACTGAAGCTTTCTTT
.,TRBJ2-6,TRBV15,.,CATTTGHNVAGANVLTF,TGTGCCACCACCACGGGACATAATGTCGCTGGGGCCAACGTCCTGACTTTC
.,TRBJ2-6,TRBV7-3,TRBD1,CASSKIQGSGANVLTF,TGTGCCAGCAGTAAAATACAGGGGTCTGGGGCCAACGTCCTGACTTTC
.,TRBJ2-3,TRBV4-2,TRBD2,CAGSPRLAVRTDTQYF,TGTGCCGGCAGCCCGCGACTAGCGGTGCGCACAGATACGCAGTATTTT
few,TRBJ2-5,TRBV5-4,TRBD2,CASSTRLAIGGTQYF,TGTGCCAGCAGCACCCGACTAGCGATAGGGGGGACCCAGTACTTC
few,TRBJ2-2,TRBV7-2,.,CASSWASAGRTGELFF,TGTGCCAGCAGCTGGGCCTCTGCGGGCCGGACCGGGGAGCTGTTTTTT
.,TRBJ2-2,TRBV2,.,CASSEGRRGNTGELFF,TGTGCCAGCAGTGAAGGAAGGCGCGGGAACACCGGGGAGCTGTTTTTT
.,TRBJ2-1,TRBV2,.,CASSVSDEQFF,TGTGCCAGCAGTGTTTCCGATGAGCAGTTCTTC
.,TRBJ2-7,TRBV19,.,CASSDGQHSYEQYF,TGTGCCAGTAGTGATGGACAGCACTCCTACGAGCAGTACTTC
.,TRBJ2-7,TRBV7-9,.,CASSKDTAPFGQYF,TGTGCCAGCAGCAAGGACACCGCGCCTTTTGGGCAGTACTTC
.,TRBJ2-3,TRBV27,TRBD2,CASSQPLAGGFTDTQYF,TGTGCCAGCAGTCAACCCCTAGCGGGAGGTTTTACAGATACGCAGTATTTT
once,TRBJ1-4,TRBV2,.,CASIPAVTNEKLFF,TGTGCCAGCATCCCGGCGGTAACTAATGAAAAACTGTTTTTT
.,TRBJ2-7,TRBV5-1,.,CASRREGNRPYEQYF,TGCGCCAGCAGGCGGGAAGGGAACAGACCCTACGAGCAGTACTTC
.,TRBJ2-1,TRBV11-1,TRBD2,CASSPSGNRNEQFF,TGTGCCAGCAGCCCTAGCGGGAATCGCAATGAGCAGTTCTTC
.,TRBJ2-2,TRBV7-6,TRBD1,CASSSSDRGTGELFF,TGTGCCAGCAGCTCATCAGACAGGGGCACCGGGGAGCTGTTTTTT
.,TRBJ2-2,TRBV29-1,.,CSVQSRGTTNTGELFF,TGCAGCGTTCAGTCGCGGGGCACAACGAACACCGGGGAGCTGTTTTTT
.,TRBJ1-2,TRBV28,TRBD1,CASSTTGTGAGGYTF,TGTGCCAGCAGTACCACCGGGACAGGGGCGGGTGGCTACACCTTC
once,TRBJ1-5,TRBV13,.,CASSIRTDSNQPQHF,TGTGCCAGCAGCATTCGGACAGATAGCAATCAGCCCCAGCATTTT
.,TRBJ1-2,TRBV6-1,TRBD1,CASRRDRGRYGYTF,TGTGCCAGCAGGAGGGACAGGGGACGGTATGGCTACACCTTC
.,TRBJ2-1,TRBV15,TRBD2,CATSRSGNGANEQFF,TGTGCCACCAGCCGAAGCGGGAACGGTGCAAATGAGCAGTTCTTC
.,TRBJ1-2,TRBV30,.,CAWRTAFGNYGYTF,TGTGCCTGGAGGACAGCTTTTGGTAACTATGGCTACACCTTC
.,TRBJ2-3,TRBV5-6,TRBD2,CASSWSGLGLTDTQYF,TGTGCCAGCAGCTGGTCGGGACTAGGACTCACAGATACGCAGTATTTT
.,TRBJ1-2,TRBV4-2,.,CASSQDVYRSYGYTF,TGTGCCAGCAGCCAAGACGTTTACAGGAGCTATGGCTACACCTTC
.,TRBJ2-1,TRBV5-6,TRBD2,CASSWETGGNEQFF,TGTGCCAGCAGCTGGGAAACGGGGGGAAATGAGCAGTTCTTC
.,TRBJ2-1,TRBV5-4,TRBD2,CASSPGTSGRQNEQFF,TGTGCCAGCAGCCCCGGGACTAGCGGGAGGCAAAATGAGCAGTTCTTC
.,TRBJ1-4,TRBV7-2,.,CASSPGHNEKLFF,TGTGCCAGCAGCCCGGGACATAATGAAAAACTGTTTTTT